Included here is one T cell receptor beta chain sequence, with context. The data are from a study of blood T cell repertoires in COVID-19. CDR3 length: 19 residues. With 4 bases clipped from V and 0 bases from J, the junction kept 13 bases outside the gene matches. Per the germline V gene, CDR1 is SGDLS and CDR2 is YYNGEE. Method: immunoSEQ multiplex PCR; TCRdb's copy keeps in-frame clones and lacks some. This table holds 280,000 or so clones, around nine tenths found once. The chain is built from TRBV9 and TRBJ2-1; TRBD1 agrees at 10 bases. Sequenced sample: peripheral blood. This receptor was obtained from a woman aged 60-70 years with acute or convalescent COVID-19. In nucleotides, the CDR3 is TGTGCCAGCAGCCCGTACCTGGACAGGGGGGCTAGCTCCTACAATGAGCAGTTCTTC. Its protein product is CASSPYLDRGASSYNEQFF.